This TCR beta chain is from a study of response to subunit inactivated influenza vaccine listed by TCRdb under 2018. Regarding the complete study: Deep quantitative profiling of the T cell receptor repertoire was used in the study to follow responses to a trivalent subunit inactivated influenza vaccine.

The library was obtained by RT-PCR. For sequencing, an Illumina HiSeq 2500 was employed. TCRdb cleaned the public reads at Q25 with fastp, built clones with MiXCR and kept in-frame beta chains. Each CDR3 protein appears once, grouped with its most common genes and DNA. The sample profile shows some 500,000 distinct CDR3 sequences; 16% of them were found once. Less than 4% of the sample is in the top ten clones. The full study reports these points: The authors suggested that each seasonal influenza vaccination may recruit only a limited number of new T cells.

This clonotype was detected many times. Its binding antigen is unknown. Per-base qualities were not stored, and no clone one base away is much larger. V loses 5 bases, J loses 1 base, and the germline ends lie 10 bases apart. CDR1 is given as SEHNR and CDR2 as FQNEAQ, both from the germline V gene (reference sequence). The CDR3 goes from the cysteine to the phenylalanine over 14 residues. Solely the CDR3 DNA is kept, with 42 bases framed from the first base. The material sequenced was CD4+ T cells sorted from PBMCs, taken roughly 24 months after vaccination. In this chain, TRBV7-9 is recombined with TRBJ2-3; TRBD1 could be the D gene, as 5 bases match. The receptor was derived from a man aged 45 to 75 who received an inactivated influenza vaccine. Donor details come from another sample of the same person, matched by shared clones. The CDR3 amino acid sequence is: CASSQTVGTDTQYF. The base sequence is TGTGCCAGCAGCCAGACAGTGGGCACAGATACGCAGTATTTT.